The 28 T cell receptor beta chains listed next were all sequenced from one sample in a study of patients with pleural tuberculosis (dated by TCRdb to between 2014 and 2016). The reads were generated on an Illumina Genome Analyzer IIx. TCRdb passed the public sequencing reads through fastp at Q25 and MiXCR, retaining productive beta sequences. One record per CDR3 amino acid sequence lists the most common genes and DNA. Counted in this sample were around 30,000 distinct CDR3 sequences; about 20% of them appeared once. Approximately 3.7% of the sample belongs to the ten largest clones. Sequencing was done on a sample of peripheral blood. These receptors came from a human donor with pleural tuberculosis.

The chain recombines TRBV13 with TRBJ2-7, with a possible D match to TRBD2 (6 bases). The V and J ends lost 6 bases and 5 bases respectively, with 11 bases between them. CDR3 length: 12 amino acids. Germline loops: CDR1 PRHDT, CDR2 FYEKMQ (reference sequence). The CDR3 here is CASRRDSDEQYF. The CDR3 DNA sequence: TGTGCCAGCAGACGGGACTCAGACGAGCAGTACTTC. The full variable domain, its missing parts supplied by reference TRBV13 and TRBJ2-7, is AAGVIQSPRHLIKEKRETATLKCYPIPRHDTVYWYQQGPGQDPQFLISFYEKMQSDKGSIPDRFSAQQFSDYHSELNMSSLELGDSALYFCASRRDSDEQYFGPGTRLTVT.

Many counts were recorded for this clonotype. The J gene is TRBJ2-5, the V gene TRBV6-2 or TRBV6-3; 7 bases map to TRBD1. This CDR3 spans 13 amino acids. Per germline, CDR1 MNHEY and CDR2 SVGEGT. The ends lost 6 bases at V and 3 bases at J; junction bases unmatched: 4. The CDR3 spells CASRTTGEETQYF. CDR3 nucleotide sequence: TGTGCCAGCAGGACTACAGGGGAAGAGACCCAGTACTTC.

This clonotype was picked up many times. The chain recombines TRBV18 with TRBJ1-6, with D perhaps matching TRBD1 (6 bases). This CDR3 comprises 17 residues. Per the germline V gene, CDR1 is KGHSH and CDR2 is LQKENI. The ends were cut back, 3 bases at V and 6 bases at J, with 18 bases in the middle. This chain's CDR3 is CASSPTRRTDFNSPLHF. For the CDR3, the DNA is TGTGCCAGCTCACCTACCCGAAGGACAGACTTTAATTCACCCCTCCACTTT. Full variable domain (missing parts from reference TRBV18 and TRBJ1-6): NAGVMQNPRHLVRRRGQEARLRCSPMKGHSHVYWYRQLPEEGLKFMVYLQKENIIDESGMPKERFSAEFPKEGPSILRIQQVVRGDSAAYFCASSPTRRTDFNSPLHFGNGTRLTVT.

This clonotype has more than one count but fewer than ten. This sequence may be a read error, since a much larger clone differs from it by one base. The CDR3 DNA reads as TGTGCCAGCTCACCCCTACCACCGGGACCGGATAATTCACCCCTCCACTTT. It yields the protein CASSPLPPGPDNSPLHF. This chain links TRBV18 with TRBJ1-6; D is perhaps TRBD1 (5 bases). V lost 3 bases to trimming and J lost 5 bases, with 17 bases between them. The CDR3 is 17 amino acids. CDR1 is KGHSH and CDR2 is LQKENI in the germline V gene.

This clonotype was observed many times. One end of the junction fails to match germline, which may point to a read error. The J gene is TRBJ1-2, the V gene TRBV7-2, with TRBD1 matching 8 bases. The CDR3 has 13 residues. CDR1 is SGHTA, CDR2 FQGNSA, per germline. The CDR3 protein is CASSLLARTGSAF. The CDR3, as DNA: TGTGCCAGCAGCTTATTAGCACGGACAGGGTCGGCTTTC.

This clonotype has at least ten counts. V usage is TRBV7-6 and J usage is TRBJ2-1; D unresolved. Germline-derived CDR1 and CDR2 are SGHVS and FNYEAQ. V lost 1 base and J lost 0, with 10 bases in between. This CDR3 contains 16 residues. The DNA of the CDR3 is TGTGCCAGCAGCTTAGTTTTAATCCGCTCCTACAATGAGCAGTTCTTC. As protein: CASSLVLIRSYNEQFF.

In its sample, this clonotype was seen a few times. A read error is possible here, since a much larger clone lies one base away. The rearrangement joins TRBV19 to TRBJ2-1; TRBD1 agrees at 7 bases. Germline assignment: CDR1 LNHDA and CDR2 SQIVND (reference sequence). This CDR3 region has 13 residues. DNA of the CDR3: TGTGCCAGTAGTAAACAGGGGAATAATGAGCAGCTCTTC. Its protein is CASSKQGNNEQLF.

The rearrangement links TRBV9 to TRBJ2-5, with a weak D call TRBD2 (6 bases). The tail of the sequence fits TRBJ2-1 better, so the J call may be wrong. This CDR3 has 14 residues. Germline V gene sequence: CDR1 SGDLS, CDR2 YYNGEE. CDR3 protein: CASSSVDSGEAQFF. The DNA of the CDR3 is TGTGCCAGCAGCTCCGTCGACAGTGGGGAGGCCCAGTTCTTC.

CDR3 residues: CASSLEVADTQYF. The CDR3 DNA reads as TGCGCCAGCAGCTTGGAGGTCGCAGATACGCAGTATTTT. The chain carries TRBV5-1 and TRBJ2-3, with D unresolved. Germline V gene sequence: CDR1 SGHRS, CDR2 YFSETQ. Trimming removed 0 bases at V and 4 bases at J, with 6 bases between. The CDR3 extends over 13 amino acids.

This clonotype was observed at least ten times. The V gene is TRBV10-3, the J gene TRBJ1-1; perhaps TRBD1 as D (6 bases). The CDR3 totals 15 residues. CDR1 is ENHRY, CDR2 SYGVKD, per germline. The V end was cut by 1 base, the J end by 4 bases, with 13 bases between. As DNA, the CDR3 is TGTGCCATCAGTGAGTGGGGGGCTAGGAGCACTGAAGCTTTCTTT. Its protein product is CAISEWGARSTEAFF.

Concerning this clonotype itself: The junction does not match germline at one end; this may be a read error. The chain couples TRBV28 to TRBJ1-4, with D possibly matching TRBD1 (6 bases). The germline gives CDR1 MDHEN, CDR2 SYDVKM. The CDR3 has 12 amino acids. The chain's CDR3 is CSSSYSGAKLFF. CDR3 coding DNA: TGTTCCAGCAGCTACTCAGGGGCAAAACTGTTTTTT.

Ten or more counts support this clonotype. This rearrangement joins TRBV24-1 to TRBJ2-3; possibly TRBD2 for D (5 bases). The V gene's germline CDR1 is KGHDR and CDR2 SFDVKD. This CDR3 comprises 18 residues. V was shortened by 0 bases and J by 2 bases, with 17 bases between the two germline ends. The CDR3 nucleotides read TGTGCCACCAGTGATTTGCACGGAGCGGAACATCACACAGATACGCAGTATTTT. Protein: CATSDLHGAEHHTDTQYF.

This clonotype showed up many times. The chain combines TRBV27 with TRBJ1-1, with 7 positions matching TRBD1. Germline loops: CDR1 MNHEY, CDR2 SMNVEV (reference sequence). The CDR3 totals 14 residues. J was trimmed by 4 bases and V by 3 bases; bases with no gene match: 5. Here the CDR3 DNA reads TGTGCCAGCAGTTTGGCGACAGGGTTCACTGAAGCTTTCTTT. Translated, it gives CASSLATGFTEAFF.

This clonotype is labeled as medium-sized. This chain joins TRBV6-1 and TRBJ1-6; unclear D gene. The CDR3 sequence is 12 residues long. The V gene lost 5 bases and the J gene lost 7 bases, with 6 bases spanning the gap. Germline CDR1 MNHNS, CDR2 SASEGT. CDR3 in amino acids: CASSTPNSPLHF. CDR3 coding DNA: TGTGCCAGCAGTACCCCCAATTCACCCCTCCACTTT.

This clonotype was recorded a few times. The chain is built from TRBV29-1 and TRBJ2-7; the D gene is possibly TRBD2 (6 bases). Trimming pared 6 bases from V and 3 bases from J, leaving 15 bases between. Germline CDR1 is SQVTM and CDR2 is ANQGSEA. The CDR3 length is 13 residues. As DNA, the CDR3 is TGCAGCGTCCACGGCGGGGCGAACTACGAGCAGTACTTC. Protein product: CSVHGGANYEQYF.

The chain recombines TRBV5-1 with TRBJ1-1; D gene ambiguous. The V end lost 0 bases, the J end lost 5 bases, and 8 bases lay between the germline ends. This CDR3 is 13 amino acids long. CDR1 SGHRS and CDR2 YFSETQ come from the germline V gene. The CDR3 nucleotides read TGCGCCAGCAGCTTGGGCACGAGGACTGAAGCTTTCTTT. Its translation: CASSLGTRTEAFF.

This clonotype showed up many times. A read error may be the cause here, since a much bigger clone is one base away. CDR3 coding DNA: TGCAGTGCTGGAGTGACTAGCGGGGGCCGGGGCGATACGCAGGATTTT. Translation gives CSAGVTSGGRGDTQDF. The chain is built from TRBV20-1 and TRBJ2-3; 12 bases are shared with TRBD2. This CDR3 is 16 amino acids long. Germline V lookup: CDR1 DFQATT, CDR2 SNEGSKA (reference sequence).

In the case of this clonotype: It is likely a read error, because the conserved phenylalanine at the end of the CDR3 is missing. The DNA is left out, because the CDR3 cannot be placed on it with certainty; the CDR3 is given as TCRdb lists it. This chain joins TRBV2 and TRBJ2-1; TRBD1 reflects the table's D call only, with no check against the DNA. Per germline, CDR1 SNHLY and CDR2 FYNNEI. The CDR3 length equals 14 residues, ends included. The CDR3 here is CASRGAGGGNEQLL.

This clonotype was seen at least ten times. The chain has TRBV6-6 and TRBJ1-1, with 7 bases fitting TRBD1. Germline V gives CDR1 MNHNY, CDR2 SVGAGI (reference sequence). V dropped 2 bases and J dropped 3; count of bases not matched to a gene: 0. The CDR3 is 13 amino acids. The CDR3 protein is CASSYTGDTEAFF. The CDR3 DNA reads TGTGCCAGCAGTTACACAGGGGACACTGAAGCTTTCTTT.

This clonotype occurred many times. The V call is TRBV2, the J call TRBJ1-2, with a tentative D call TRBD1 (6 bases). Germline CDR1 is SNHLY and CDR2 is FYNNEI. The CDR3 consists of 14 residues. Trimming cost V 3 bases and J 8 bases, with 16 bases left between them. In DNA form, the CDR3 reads TGTGCCAGCAGTGATCCGCAGAGGGGGTCAGGCTACACCTTC. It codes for CASSDPQRGSGYTF.

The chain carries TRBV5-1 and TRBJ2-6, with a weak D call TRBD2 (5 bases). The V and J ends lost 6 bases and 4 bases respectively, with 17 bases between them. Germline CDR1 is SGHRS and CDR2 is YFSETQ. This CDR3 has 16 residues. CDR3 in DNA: TGCGCCAGCAATCCGGGATCCTCTCCGGGGGCCAACGTCCTGACTTTC. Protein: CASNPGSSPGANVLTF.

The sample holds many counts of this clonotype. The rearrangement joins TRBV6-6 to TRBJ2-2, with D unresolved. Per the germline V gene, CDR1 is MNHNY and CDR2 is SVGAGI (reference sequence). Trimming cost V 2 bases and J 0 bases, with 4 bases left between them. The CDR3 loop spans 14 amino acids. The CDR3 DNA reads TGTGCCAGCAGTTACGGGCCGAACACCGGGGAGCTGTTTTTT. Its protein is CASSYGPNTGELFF.

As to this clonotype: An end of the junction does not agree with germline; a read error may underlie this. CDR3 nucleotide sequence: TGTGCCACCAGTGATTTGGCGAACACTGAGGCTTCCTTT. Protein sequence: CATSDLANTEASF. The chain links TRBV24-1 to TRBJ1-1, with unresolved D. This CDR3 comprises 13 residues. Looked up from germline, CDR1 is KGHDR and CDR2 is SFDVKD.

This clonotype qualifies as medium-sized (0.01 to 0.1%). CDR3 nucleotides: TGTGCCAGCAGTTACTCTGAGACAGGGGGCACAGATACGCAGTATTTT. Translated, it gives CASSYSETGGTDTQYF. V gene TRBV6-5 combines with J gene TRBJ2-3, with TRBD1 matching 8 bases. The CDR3 sequence is 16 residues long. V was clipped by 0 bases and J by 1 base; unmatched bases: 3. Germline-derived CDR1 and CDR2 are MNHEY and SVGAGI.

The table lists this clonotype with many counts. CDR3: CASRNLAGGDEQFF. The CDR3 DNA reads TGTGCCAGCAGAAACCTAGCGGGCGGCGATGAGCAGTTCTTC. The chain couples TRBV2 to TRBJ2-1, with TRBD2 matching 8 bases. Germline V gene sequence: CDR1 SNHLY, CDR2 FYNNEI. The CDR3 is 14 residues long. Trimming removed 6 bases from V and 8 bases from J; junction bases left unmatched: 9.

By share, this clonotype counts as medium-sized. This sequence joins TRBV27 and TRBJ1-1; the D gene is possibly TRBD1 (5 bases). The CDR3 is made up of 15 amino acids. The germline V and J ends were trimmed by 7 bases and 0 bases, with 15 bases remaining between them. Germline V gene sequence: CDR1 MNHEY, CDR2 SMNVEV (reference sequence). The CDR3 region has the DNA TGTGCCAGCACCCAGGGAGCGGGTTTGAACACTGAAGCTTTCTTT. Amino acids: CASTQGAGLNTEAFF.

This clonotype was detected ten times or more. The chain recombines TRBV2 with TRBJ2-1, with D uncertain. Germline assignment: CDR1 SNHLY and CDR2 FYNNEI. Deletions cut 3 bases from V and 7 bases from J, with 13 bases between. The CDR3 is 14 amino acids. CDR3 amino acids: CASSESRLGNEQFF. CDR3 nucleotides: TGTGCCAGCAGTGAGTCCCGGTTGGGGAATGAGCAGTTCTTC.

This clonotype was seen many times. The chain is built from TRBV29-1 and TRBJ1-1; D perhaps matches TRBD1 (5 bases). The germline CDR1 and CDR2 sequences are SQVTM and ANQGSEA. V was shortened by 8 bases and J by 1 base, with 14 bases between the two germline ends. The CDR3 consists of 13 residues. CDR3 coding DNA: TGCAGCCCGCAGGGACCCGGGAACACTGAAGCTTTCTTT. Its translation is CSPQGPGNTEAFF.